Each of the 4 T cell receptor beta chains below was sequenced from the same sample in a study of blood T cell repertoires in COVID-19. Profiled with immunoSEQ multiplex PCR; TCRdb holds only in-frame clones, not every one. This table has roughly 160,000 clones, roughly 78% appearing once. The sample comprised PBMCs or T cells enriched from blood (not recorded which). The source of these receptors is a woman between 65 and 79 years old in a cohort exposed to, infected with or recovered from COVID-19 (not recorded which).

V and J are TRBV3-1 (or the pseudogene TRBV3-2) and TRBJ2-1; 10 positions agree with TRBD1. CDR3 length: 21 amino acids. CDR1 and CDR2 (germline): LGHDT, YNNKEL (reference sequence). J gave up 0 bases and V 1 base, and 15 bases lay outside the gene matches. The CDR3 loop reads CASSQVSGTGDSESSYNEQFF. Here the CDR3 DNA reads TGTGCCAGCAGCCAAGTATCCGGGACAGGGGATTCCGAGAGCTCCTACAATGAGCAGTTCTTC.

Notes on this clone: The sample carries other DNA sequences with the same CDR3. J is TRBJ1-6 and V is TRBV7-2; a possible D gene is TRBD1 (6 bases). The length of the CDR3 is 13 residues. CDR1 is SGHTA, CDR2 FQGNSA, per germline. V dropped 3 bases and J dropped 9 bases, with 9 bases sitting between them. The CDR3 protein is CASSLARGSPLHF. The CDR3 DNA reads as TGTGCCAGCAGCTTGGCCAGGGGTTCACCCCTCCACTTT.

This chain joins TRBV14 and TRBJ1-1, with D possibly being TRBD1 (5 bases). The length of the CDR3 is 18 residues. From germline, CDR1 is SGHDN and CDR2 FVKESK. V dropped 4 bases and J dropped 2 bases, with 23 bases sitting between them. The CDR3 coding sequence is TGTGCCAGCAGCCCACCATTACCTCCGACAGACATCAACACTGAAGCTTTCTTT. Protein: CASSPPLPPTDINTEAFF.

The chain links TRBV28 to TRBJ1-6; the D is unclear. Germline V gives CDR1 MDHEN, CDR2 SYDVKM. Trimming stripped 1 base from V and 12 bases from J, with 7 bases between. The CDR3 is 12 residues long. The CDR3 is CASSLYREPLHF. The DNA for the CDR3 is TGTGCCAGCAGTTTATACCGAGAACCCCTCCACTTT. The variable domain in full, completed from reference TRBV28 and TRBJ1-6, reads DVKVTQSSRYLVKRTGEKVFLECVQDMDHENMFWYRQDPGLGLRLIYFSYDVKMKEKGDIPEGYSVSREKKERFSLILESASTNQTSMYLCASSLYREPLHFGNGTRLTVT.